This T cell receptor (beta chain) was sequenced in a study of T cells in localized non-small cell lung cancer. Overall study results and limits: The tumor had only one region sequenced, so heterogeneity remains possible.

The repertoire was sequenced with immunoSEQ multiplex PCR; TCRdb's copy has only in-frame clones and lacks some. This sample has around 36,000 clones, with 81% found just once. CDR1 is MNHEY, CDR2 SMNVEV, per germline (reference sequence). The V end lost 5 bases, the J end lost 5 bases, and 14 bases lay between the germline ends. The CDR3 spans 14 residues. To note about this clone: As yet, its antigen is unknown.

The sequenced sample was peripheral blood mononuclear cells, obtained before any cancer treatment. The sequence was obtained from an older male donor with stage II lung adenocarcinoma. The rearrangement uses TRBV27 and TRBJ2-3; D gene unclear. The CDR3 is CASSKEYPGDTQYF. For the CDR3, the DNA is TGTGCCAGCAGTAAAGAATACCCCGGAGATACGCAGTATTTT.